This passage covers 23 T cell receptor beta chains from one sample sequenced in a study of shared clonotypes between healthy human individuals. Method: immunoSEQ multiplex PCR; TCRdb's copy keeps in-frame clones and lacks some. The sample lists some 2.1 million clones; about 95% were seen once. The naive CD8 fraction comprised CD45RO-negative cells positively selected for CCR7 and excluded terminally differentiated effector memory CD45RA+ cells. The specimen was naive CD8+ T cells sorted from blood. Every receptor here comes from a man younger than 35 in good health.

This chain uses TRBV11-2 with TRBJ2-7; D is possibly TRBD1 or TRBD2 (5 bases each). The V gene lost 8 bases and the J gene lost 6 bases, with 23 bases spanning the gap. Germline CDR1 and CDR2: SGHAT and FQNNGV. CDR3 length: 15 residues. Here the CDR3 DNA reads TGTGCCAGCTCCGACCCGTGGGGGAAGGGGTCCGAGCAGTACTTC. Translating it yields CASSDPWGKGSEQYF.

The rearrangement joins TRBV6-5 to TRBJ1-1, with 9 nucleotides matching TRBD1. The CDR3 extends over 13 amino acids. V shed 8 bases and J 11 bases; nucleotides not matched to a gene: 12. Germline loops: CDR1 MNHEY, CDR2 SVGAGI. DNA of the CDR3: TGTGCCAGCGCCGGGACAGGGTCAGTGTATGCTTTCTTT. Translated, it gives CASAGTGSVYAFF.

This clone showed up just once. This chain links TRBV4-3 with TRBJ2-1, with 10 bases matching TRBD2. After removal of 0 bases from V and 4 bases from J, the junction contained 3 bases not matched to a gene. The CDR3 consists of 16 residues. Germline values: CDR1 LGHNA, CDR2 YSLEER. The CDR3 is CASSQESAGGYNEQFF. In nucleotides, the CDR3 is TGCGCCAGCAGCCAAGAGTCAGCGGGAGGGTACAATGAGCAGTTCTTC.

The J gene is TRBJ2-7, the V gene TRBV5-4, with TRBD1 identical over 9 bases. CDR3 length: 16 residues. CDR1 SGHNT and CDR2 YYREEE come from the germline V gene (reference sequence). With V trimmed by 4 bases and J by 5 bases, 13 bases remained unmatched. CDR3 nucleotides: TGTGCCAGCAGCCCGGCAGCCGGGACAGGGTACCACGAGCAGTACTTC. This codes for CASSPAAGTGYHEQYF. Full variable domain (outside the CDR3, taken from reference TRBV5-4 and TRBJ2-7): ETGVTQSPTHLIKTRGQQVTLRCSSQSGHNTVSWYQQALGQGPQFIFQYYREEENGRGNFPPRFSGLQFPNYSSELNVNALELDDSALYLCASSPAAGTGYHEQYFGPGTRLTVT.

V gene TRBV9 combines with J gene TRBJ1-1; D is unresolved. V dropped 4 bases and J dropped 4 bases, with 11 bases sitting between them. The CDR3 loop spans 13 amino acids. CDR1 and CDR2 from the germline V gene are SGDLS and YYNGEE. The chain's CDR3 is CASSSPQSTEAFF. The CDR3, as DNA: TGTGCCAGCAGCTCCCCCCAGAGCACTGAAGCTTTCTTT.

This clone appeared a single time. This chain uses TRBV4-2 with TRBJ2-2; D remains unclear. Germline CDR1 is LGHNA and CDR2 is YNFKEQ. CDR3 size: 16 residues. V gave up 1 base and J gave up 5 bases, with 14 bases separating them. The CDR3: CASSQADHPETGELFF. The DNA of the CDR3 is TGTGCCAGCAGCCAAGCGGACCACCCCGAGACCGGGGAGCTGTTTTTT.

This chain joins TRBV7-9 and TRBJ2-4; possibly TRBD1 or TRBD2 for D (8 bases each). CDR3 length equals 17 residues. Trimming took 5 bases from V and 0 from J, leaving 17 bases between them. The germline gives CDR1 SEHNR, CDR2 FQNEAQ (reference sequence). The CDR3 loop reads CASSAGGQALAKNIQYF. Written as DNA, the CDR3 is TGTGCCAGCAGCGCGGGGGGACAGGCTTTAGCCAAAAACATTCAGTACTTC.

The chain links TRBV11-1 to TRBJ2-3, with 8 bases fitting TRBD2. Unmatched junction bases numbered 7, after V lost 3 bases and J lost 5 bases. The CDR3 runs to 15 residues. Germline CDR1 reads SGHAT; CDR2 reads FQDESV (reference sequence). CDR3 protein: CASSFTSGLVDTQYF. CDR3 bases: TGTGCCAGCAGCTTTACTAGCGGCCTTGTAGATACGCAGTATTTT.

To note about this clone: The same CDR3 arises from other DNA sequences in this sample as well. This rearrangement joins TRBV5-1 to TRBJ2-2; either TRBD1 or TRBD2 may fit D (5 bases each). Trimming took 4 bases from V and 2 from J, leaving 12 bases between them. Germline assignment: CDR1 SGHRS and CDR2 YFSETQ. CDR3 length equals 15 residues. CDR3 DNA sequence: TGCGCCAGCAGCCCAGGGACCGCTAACACCGGGGAGCTGTTTTTT. Residues: CASSPGTANTGELFF.

This rearrangement joins TRBV4-2 to TRBJ2-5; D gene unclear. This CDR3 comprises 14 residues. With 0 bases removed from V and 5 bases from J, the gap between germline ends came to 10 bases. The germline V gene encodes CDR1 LGHNA and CDR2 YNFKEQ. CDR3 coding DNA: TGTGCCAGCAGCCAAGAGGGGTCGCATGAGACCCAGTACTTC. It is translated as CASSQEGSHETQYF.

The chain carries TRBV7-9 and TRBJ2-5, with 8 bases fitting TRBD2. The CDR3 runs 15 residues. Germline CDR1 and CDR2: SEHNR and FQNEAQ (reference sequence). The V gene end was trimmed by 0 bases and the J gene end by 4 bases; junction bases not matched to a gene: 4. The CDR3 DNA sequence: TGTGCCAGCAGCTTAGCCTCGGCGGGAGGAGAGACCCAGTACTTC. It encodes CASSLASAGGETQYF.

The chain recombines TRBV29-1 with TRBJ2-3; TRBD1 agrees at 7 bases. J was trimmed by 7 bases and V by 5 bases; bases with no gene match: 6. Per germline, CDR1 SQVTM and CDR2 ANQGSEA. The CDR3 contains 12 residues. CDR3: CSVLDRENTQYF. The CDR3 DNA reads TGCAGCGTTCTCGACAGGGAAAATACGCAGTATTTT.

The rearrangement joins TRBV9 to TRBJ1-4; 10 nucleotides agree with TRBD1. V lost 0 bases, J lost 7 bases, and 0 bases stayed unmatched. Germline values: CDR1 SGDLS, CDR2 YYNGEE. The CDR3 runs to 14 residues. The CDR3 is CASSVGDRGEKLFF. The CDR3 region has the DNA TGTGCCAGCAGCGTAGGGGACAGGGGTGAAAAACTGTTTTTT.

Points on this clone: Distinct nucleotide sequences in the sample also encode this CDR3. The chain links TRBV9 to TRBJ2-1; TRBD2 might be the D (5 bases). Between the trimmed V and J ends, which lost 0 bases and 2 bases, there was a span of 9 bases. The CDR3 length is 15 residues. Germline values: CDR1 SGDLS, CDR2 YYNGEE. The CDR3 is CASSVGSGAYNEQFF. CDR3 nucleotide sequence: TGTGCCAGCAGCGTAGGAAGCGGAGCCTACAATGAGCAGTTCTTC.

The CDR3 coding sequence is TGTGCCAGCGCGAGAGGGTCCTACGAGCAGTACTTC. This encodes CASARGSYEQYF. This chain uses TRBV11-2 with TRBJ2-7, with D perhaps TRBD2 (5 bases). The CDR3 spans 12 residues. V was cut by 8 bases and J by 1 base, with 9 bases left in between. In germline, CDR1 is SGHAT, CDR2 FQNNGV.

This rearrangement joins TRBV28 to TRBJ2-7; tentatively, D is TRBD2 (7 bases). V was trimmed by 5 bases and J by 5 bases, leaving 19 bases between them. The CDR3 sequence is 15 residues long. The germline V gene has CDR1 MDHEN and CDR2 SYDVKM. The CDR3 sequence is CASSLEGEGGNEQYF. The CDR3 coding sequence is TGTGCCAGCAGTCTTGAGGGCGAGGGGGGGAACGAGCAGTACTTC.

The chain joins TRBV30 to TRBJ2-2; D might be TRBD1 or TRBD2, each matching 5 bases. Germline CDR1 and CDR2: GTSNPN and SVGIG (reference sequence). V lost 2 bases, J lost 5 bases, and 15 bases lay in between. The CDR3 is made up of 15 amino acids. CDR3 in DNA: TGTGCCTGGAGTTTCGGGGCGGGTGATACCGGGGAGCTGTTTTTT. The encoded protein is CAWSFGAGDTGELFF.

This chain connects TRBV30 to TRBJ2-7; tentative D call: TRBD2 (5 bases). Germline V CDR1 and CDR2: GTSNPN, SVGIG (reference sequence). The CDR3 length is 13 residues. The germline V and J ends were trimmed by 4 bases and 1 base, with 11 bases remaining between them. CDR3 DNA sequence: TGTGCCTGGACGGGCCGGAGGTCCTACGAGCAGTACTTC. Encoded protein: CAWTGRRSYEQYF. Variable domain in full (rest from reference TRBV30 and TRBJ2-7): SQTIHQWPATLVQPVGSPLSLECTVEGTSNPNLYWYRQAAGRGLQLLFYSVGIGQISSEVPQNLSASRPQDRQFILSSKKLLLSDSGFYLCAWTGRRSYEQYFGPGTRLTVT.

This clone was counted a few times. The chain is built from TRBV10-2 and TRBJ2-1; D tentatively fits TRBD1 or TRBD2 (6 bases each). The V gene's germline CDR1 is WSHSY and CDR2 SAAADI. V gave up 9 bases and J gave up 4 bases, with 28 bases separating them. The CDR3 has 18 amino acids. CDR3 DNA sequence: TGCGCCAGTAGTCCCAACCTGGACGGGGGCCTACCTTACAATGAGCAGTTCTTC. Residues: CASSPNLDGGLPYNEQFF.

J is TRBJ1-2 and V is TRBV10-3; D remains unclear. Germline V gene sequence: CDR1 ENHRY, CDR2 SYGVKD. The V end lost 3 bases, the J end lost 5 bases, and 7 bases lay between the germline ends. This CDR3 has 12 residues. CDR3 bases: TGTGCCATCAGTGACGGCGGATATGGCTACACCTTC. The encoded protein is CAISDGGYGYTF.

The gene calls are TRBV30 and TRBJ2-5; D perhaps matches TRBD2 (6 bases). In germline, CDR1 is GTSNPN, CDR2 SVGIG (reference sequence). Trimming took off 5 bases at V and 4 bases at J, with 11 bases between the two ends. CDR3 length equals 12 residues. In nucleotides, the CDR3 is TGTGCCTGGGCGGCCGGGGGAGAGACCCAGTACTTC. Protein: CAWAAGGETQYF.

V and J are TRBV7-2 and TRBJ2-1; D may be TRBD1 or TRBD2 (6 bases each). The V gene lost 5 bases and the J gene lost 3 bases, with 14 bases spanning the gap. From germline, CDR1 is SGHTA and CDR2 FQGNSA. CDR3 length: 15 amino acids. The CDR3 spells CASSPYGGSYNEQFF. CDR3 sequence (DNA): TGTGCCAGCAGCCCCTACGGGGGCAGCTACAATGAGCAGTTCTTC.

This CDR3 is CASSIGTSDNEQFF. The CDR3 DNA reads as TGTGCCAGTAGTATAGGGACATCAGACAATGAGCAGTTCTTC. The J gene is TRBJ2-1, the V gene TRBV19; weak D call: TRBD1 (5 bases). Trimming cost V 1 base and J 5 bases, with 9 bases left between them. CDR1 and CDR2 from the germline V gene are LNHDA and SQIVND (reference sequence). The CDR3 extends over 14 amino acids.